Following are 7 T cell receptor beta chains from one sample sequenced in a study of shared clonotypes between healthy human individuals. Naive CD8 populations comprised CD45RO-negative cells positively selected for CCR7, excluding terminally differentiated effector memory CD45RA+ cells. Sequenced by immunoSEQ multiplex PCR; TCRdb stores in-frame clones only, minus some. The data hold roughly 590,000 clones, with around 95% observed a single time. Specimen: naive CD8+ T cells sorted from blood. All receptors derive from a woman aged 25 to 39 in good health.

The rearrangement joins TRBV19 to TRBJ2-7, with D possibly being TRBD1 (6 bases). The CDR3 covers 14 residues. V was clipped by 5 bases and J by 6 bases, with 17 bases between them. Germline-derived CDR1 and CDR2 are LNHDA and SQIVND (reference sequence). The chain's CDR3 is CASSRDTLPSEQYF. In DNA form, the CDR3 reads TGTGCCAGTAGTCGGGACACGCTACCTTCCGAGCAGTACTTC.

The chain combines TRBV13 with TRBJ1-2, with D perhaps TRBD1 (5 bases). V was clipped by 3 bases and J by 6 bases, with 17 bases between them. The CDR3 spans 15 residues. Germline V gene sequence: CDR1 PRHDT, CDR2 FYEKMQ (reference sequence). The CDR3: CASSFPLGRKDGYTF. In nucleotides, the CDR3 is TGTGCCAGCAGCTTCCCCCTGGGACGGAAGGATGGCTACACCTTC.

The chain links TRBV19 to TRBJ1-4; D is possibly TRBD1 (5 bases). Trimming removed 3 bases at V and 8 bases at J, with 13 bases between. Germline CDR1 LNHDA, CDR2 SQIVND (reference sequence). The CDR3 consists of 14 residues. This CDR3 is CASSIAGGFEKLFF. The CDR3 DNA reads as TGTGCCAGTAGTATCGCCGGGGGGTTCGAAAAACTGTTTTTT.

V usage is TRBV5-1 and J usage is TRBJ2-1, with D perhaps being TRBD1 or TRBD2 (5 bases each). Trimming removed 4 bases at V and 7 bases at J, with 9 bases between. CDR1 is SGHRS and CDR2 is YFSETQ in the germline V gene. The CDR3 is made up of 12 amino acids. The CDR3 reads CASSPWGNEQFF. The CDR3 DNA sequence: TGCGCCAGCAGCCCCTGGGGGAATGAGCAGTTCTTC.

This chain connects TRBV6-6 to TRBJ1-1; a weak D match, TRBD1 (5 bases). CDR3 length: 13 residues. The ends were cut back, 2 bases at V and 6 bases at J, with 10 bases in the middle. Germline CDR1 and CDR2: MNHNY and SVGAGI (reference sequence). The CDR3 DNA reads as TGTGCCAGCAGTTACGGGGGGAAGTCTGAAGCTTTCTTT. Protein: CASSYGGKSEAFF.

V is TRBV15 and J is TRBJ1-1; D is unresolved. Germline values: CDR1 LNHNV, CDR2 YYDKDF (reference sequence). Deletions cut 4 bases from V and 1 base from J, with 10 bases between. This CDR3 is 14 amino acids long. CDR3 bases: TGTGCCACCAGCAATCTCCATAAGAACACTGAAGCTTTCTTT. Its protein is CATSNLHKNTEAFF.

V and J are TRBV28 and TRBJ2-1, with 13 bases matching TRBD2. Germline CDR1 and CDR2: MDHEN and SYDVKM. The CDR3 extends over 17 amino acids. The ends lost 7 bases at V and 8 bases at J; junction bases unmatched: 14. The DNA for the CDR3 is TGTGCCAGCATTCCCCAAGGACTAGCGGGAGAGATGGATGAGCAGTTCTTC. This gives the protein CASIPQGLAGEMDEQFF.